This T cell receptor (beta chain) was found in a study of beta chain features in type 1 diabetes. Overall study findings and caveats: Cells with high TCR expression could be over-represented when cDNA is sequenced. The naive, central memory and Treg TCRB repertoires showed an apparent similarity that was greater among patients than among healthy donors.

This clone was recorded a few times. The antigen remains unidentified. Expressed TCRB transcripts were sequenced after all isolated RNA was converted to cDNA. The table came from immunoSEQ multiplex PCR; TCRdb's copy has only in-frame clones and leaves some out. This sample has 450,000 or so clones; roughly an eighth occur once, and the top ten carry around 0.05%. The V gene's germline CDR1 is LGHNA and CDR2 YSLEER. The CDR3 consists of 17 residues. V lost 1 base to trimming and J lost 2 bases, with 16 bases between them. Input material: naive CD4+ T cells from blood. This sequence joins TRBV4-3 and TRBJ2-3; D call uncertain. The source of this sequence is a woman aged 18-29 years in good health. The CDR3, as DNA: TGCGCCAGCAGCCAAGGCCTTACTGAAGCCTTCACAGATACGCAGTATTTT. Translated: CASSQGLTEAFTDTQYF.